Listed below are T cell receptor beta chains from one sample, sequenced in a study of blood T cell repertoires in COVID-19. The protocol was immunoSEQ multiplex PCR, while the TCRdb copy is restricted to in-frame clones and leaves out a portion. The sample shows 200,000 or so clones, around 90% of them seen only once. Sequencing input: peripheral blood. The receptors shown here come from a man between 60 and 75 years old who had recovered from COVID-19. The CDR3 runs from the conserved cysteine through the conserved F or W. Each record gives: clone size, D gene, J gene, V gene, CDR3 DNA, CDR3 protein. The D gene is left open where the match is weak. The size field is filled for only some rows; it gives once, few, many or a size class.

clone_size: -; d_call: TRBD1; j_call: TRBJ2-1; v_call: TRBV19; cdr3_nt: TGTGTATCGAGGGGGCCCTCCCCCTACAATGAGCAGTTCTTC; cdr3_aa: CVSRGPSPYNEQFF
clone_size: -; d_call: TRBD2; j_call: TRBJ2-3; v_call: TRBV7-2; cdr3_nt: TGTGCCAGCAGCCCAGCCAGCGGGAGGGGGCGGACCACAGATACGCAGTATTTT; cdr3_aa: CASSPASGRGRTTDTQYF
clone_size: -; d_call: TRBD1; j_call: TRBJ1-1; v_call: TRBV3-1/TRBV3-2; cdr3_nt: TGTGCCAGCAGCCAAAGGGACAGGGGCACTGAAGCTTTCTTT; cdr3_aa: CASSQRDRGTEAFF
clone_size: -; d_call: TRBD2; j_call: TRBJ2-5; v_call: TRBV4-1; cdr3_nt: TGCGCCAGCAGCCAAGAAGGGGGACTAGCGGGTGGGGAGACCCAGTACTTC; cdr3_aa: CASSQEGGLAGGETQYF
clone_size: -; d_call: TRBD2; j_call: TRBJ2-7; v_call: TRBV10-3; cdr3_nt: TGTGCCATCAGTCCTCCGGGACTAGCCTACGAGCAGTACTTC; cdr3_aa: CAISPPGLAYEQYF
clone_size: -; d_call: TRBD1; j_call: TRBJ1-3; v_call: TRBV4-2; cdr3_nt: TGTGCCAGCAGGCAGGGGGACTCTGGAAACACCATATATTTT; cdr3_aa: CASRQGDSGNTIYF
clone_size: few; d_call: TRBD1; j_call: TRBJ1-1; v_call: TRBV7-2; cdr3_nt: TGTGCCAGCAGCCGGACAGGGGTGCGCACTGAAGCTTTCTTT; cdr3_aa: CASSRTGVRTEAFF
clone_size: once; d_call: TRBD1; j_call: TRBJ2-5; v_call: TRBV19; cdr3_nt: TGTGCCAGTAGTGGACAGGGGGCCCAGACCCAGTACTTC; cdr3_aa: CASSGQGAQTQYF
clone_size: -; d_call: -; j_call: TRBJ1-5; v_call: TRBV2; cdr3_nt: TGTGCCAGCAGGTTCCAGGGAGGAAGCAATCAGCCCCAGCATTTT; cdr3_aa: CASRFQGGSNQPQHF
clone_size: -; d_call: -; j_call: TRBJ2-1; v_call: TRBV4-2; cdr3_nt: TGTGCCAGCAGCCTTACTCAAGGTCGGATAGGAGGTATCGGTGAGCAGTTCTTC; cdr3_aa: CASSLTQGRIGGIGEQFF
clone_size: few; d_call: -; j_call: TRBJ1-2; v_call: TRBV5-7; cdr3_nt: TGTGCCAGCAGCTTGAGCACAGCCCGGGGCTACACCTTC; cdr3_aa: CASSLSTARGYTF
clone_size: -; d_call: TRBD2; j_call: TRBJ2-6; v_call: TRBV5-1; cdr3_nt: TGCGCCAGCAGCCAACTAGCGGGACACTCTGGGGCCAACGTCCTGACTTTC; cdr3_aa: CASSQLAGHSGANVLTF
clone_size: -; d_call: TRBD1; j_call: TRBJ1-1; v_call: TRBV6-5; cdr3_nt: TGTGCCAGCAGTTACGCCGGGACAGGTGTGCCCTCTGTGGCTTTCTTT; cdr3_aa: CASSYAGTGVPSVAFF
clone_size: once; d_call: TRBD2; j_call: TRBJ2-3; v_call: TRBV5-4; cdr3_nt: TGTGCCAGCAGCTTGTGGGTAGCGGGAGGGAGCACAGATACGCAGTATTTT; cdr3_aa: CASSLWVAGGSTDTQYF
clone_size: -; d_call: TRBD2; j_call: TRBJ2-2; v_call: TRBV2; cdr3_nt: TGTGCCAGCAGTGTTAACCGGGGGGGGTTCACCGGGGAGCTGTTTTTT; cdr3_aa: CASSVNRGGFTGELFF
clone_size: -; d_call: TRBD2; j_call: TRBJ2-1; v_call: TRBV7-3; cdr3_nt: TGTGCCAGCAGCTTAACTGGCACTAGCGGGGTTTACAATGAGCAGTTCTTC; cdr3_aa: CASSLTGTSGVYNEQFF
clone_size: -; d_call: TRBD1; j_call: TRBJ2-1; v_call: TRBV7-8; cdr3_nt: TGTGCCAGCAGCTTAGGGACGACAGGGGGCTCCTACAATGAGCAGTTCTTC; cdr3_aa: CASSLGTTGGSYNEQFF
clone_size: -; d_call: -; j_call: TRBJ1-2; v_call: TRBV18; cdr3_nt: TGTGCCAGCTCACCACCCCTGACACCAGCCTATGGCTACACCTTC; cdr3_aa: CASSPPLTPAYGYTF
clone_size: -; d_call: -; j_call: TRBJ1-2; v_call: TRBV6-4; cdr3_nt: TGTGCCAGCAGTGACTCGGCAGGGGTCTATGGCTACACCTTC; cdr3_aa: CASSDSAGVYGYTF
clone_size: -; d_call: -; j_call: TRBJ1-5; v_call: TRBV19; cdr3_nt: TGTGCCAGTAGTATAGATACCTGGGGCTATCAGCCCCAGCATTTT; cdr3_aa: CASSIDTWGYQPQHF
clone_size: once; d_call: TRBD2; j_call: TRBJ2-1; v_call: TRBV5-5; cdr3_nt: TGTGCCAGCAGCTATTCTAGCGGCAGCTCCTACAATGAGCAGTTCTTC; cdr3_aa: CASSYSSGSSYNEQFF
clone_size: -; d_call: -; j_call: TRBJ1-5; v_call: TRBV28; cdr3_nt: TGTGCCAGCAGTTTAAGACAGTTTAGTCAGCCCCAGCATTTT; cdr3_aa: CASSLRQFSQPQHF
clone_size: -; d_call: TRBD2; j_call: TRBJ2-2; v_call: TRBV7-9; cdr3_nt: TGTGCCAGCAGCTTCCCAGCGGGAGCCACCGGGGAGCTGTTTTTT; cdr3_aa: CASSFPAGATGELFF
clone_size: once; d_call: TRBD2; j_call: TRBJ2-3; v_call: TRBV28; cdr3_nt: TGTGCCAGCAGTCTAGCGGGATTTCTCACAGATACGCAGTATTTT; cdr3_aa: CASSLAGFLTDTQYF
clone_size: -; d_call: -; j_call: TRBJ2-7; v_call: TRBV14; cdr3_nt: TGTGCCAGCAGCCAAGTGGTGACAGCGACCTACGAGCAGTACTTC; cdr3_aa: CASSQVVTATYEQYF
clone_size: -; d_call: TRBD1; j_call: TRBJ1-2; v_call: TRBV6-2/TRBV6-3; cdr3_nt: TGTGCCAGCATCCCGCGGGACAGAACAAACTATGGCTACACCTTC; cdr3_aa: CASIPRDRTNYGYTF
clone_size: -; d_call: TRBD2; j_call: TRBJ2-5; v_call: TRBV30; cdr3_nt: TGTGCCTGGAAGGGACTAGCGCGACTTGGAGAGACCCAGTACTTC; cdr3_aa: CAWKGLARLGETQYF
clone_size: few; d_call: -; j_call: TRBJ1-6; v_call: TRBV5-1; cdr3_nt: TGCGCCAGCAGCTTGAGCCAGGGCAACTATAATTCACCCCTCCACTTT; cdr3_aa: CASSLSQGNYNSPLHF
clone_size: -; d_call: -; j_call: TRBJ2-7; v_call: TRBV6-2/TRBV6-3; cdr3_nt: TGTGCCAGCAGTTATCCCGCGGGAACCTACGAGCAGTACTTC; cdr3_aa: CASSYPAGTYEQYF
clone_size: once; d_call: TRBD1; j_call: TRBJ1-3; v_call: TRBV30; cdr3_nt: TGTGCCTGGAGTAAGCAGGGGGCTGGAAACACCATATATTTT; cdr3_aa: CAWSKQGAGNTIYF
clone_size: -; d_call: TRBD2; j_call: TRBJ2-7; v_call: TRBV10-2; cdr3_nt: TGCGCCAGCAGTATAGCGGGGGTTTTCTCCTACGAGCAGTACTTC; cdr3_aa: CASSIAGVFSYEQYF
clone_size: -; d_call: TRBD1; j_call: TRBJ1-1; v_call: TRBV7-2; cdr3_nt: TGTGCCAGCAGCCCTGACAGGGGTAAAACTGAAGCTTTCTTT; cdr3_aa: CASSPDRGKTEAFF
clone_size: -; d_call: TRBD1; j_call: TRBJ2-2; v_call: TRBV12-5; cdr3_nt: TGTGCTAGTGGTTTGGCCTTAACAGGGGTGGGCGGGGAGCTGTTTTTT; cdr3_aa: CASGLALTGVGGELFF
clone_size: -; d_call: TRBD1; j_call: TRBJ1-1; v_call: TRBV19; cdr3_nt: TGTGCCAGTAGTACCCGGACAGGTCGGAACACTGAAGCTTTCTTT; cdr3_aa: CASSTRTGRNTEAFF
clone_size: -; d_call: -; j_call: TRBJ1-5; v_call: TRBV19; cdr3_nt: TGTGCCAGTATATCAAGCGGAAACGATCAGCCCCAGCATTTT; cdr3_aa: CASISSGNDQPQHF
clone_size: -; d_call: TRBD1; j_call: TRBJ1-2; v_call: TRBV2; cdr3_nt: TGTGCCAGCAGTGTACCGGGACAGGGGCGCGGTGGCTACACCTTC; cdr3_aa: CASSVPGQGRGGYTF
clone_size: -; d_call: TRBD1; j_call: TRBJ2-4; v_call: TRBV28; cdr3_nt: TGTGCCAGCAGTTTACCCGGGACAGGGGTAGCCAAAAACATTCAGTACTTC; cdr3_aa: CASSLPGTGVAKNIQYF
clone_size: -; d_call: TRBD1; j_call: TRBJ1-1; v_call: TRBV11-3; cdr3_nt: TGTGCCAGCAGCAAAACAGGGGGCGGTGAAGCTTTCTTT; cdr3_aa: CASSKTGGGEAFF
clone_size: few; d_call: TRBD1; j_call: TRBJ1-4; v_call: TRBV2; cdr3_nt: TGTGCCAGCAGGGCCGGGACAGGGAATGAAAAACTGTTTTTT; cdr3_aa: CASRAGTGNEKLFF
clone_size: -; d_call: TRBD2; j_call: TRBJ2-3; v_call: TRBV5-1; cdr3_nt: TGCGCCAGCAGCTGGGGGGGTAGAAAAGATACGCAGTATTTT; cdr3_aa: CASSWGGRKDTQYF
clone_size: -; d_call: -; j_call: TRBJ2-7; v_call: TRBV19; cdr3_nt: TGTGCCAGTAGTATAACCGGGACACCAGCCTACGAGCAGTACTTC; cdr3_aa: CASSITGTPAYEQYF
clone_size: few; d_call: TRBD1; j_call: TRBJ2-1; v_call: TRBV19; cdr3_nt: TGTGCCAGTAGTCAGGGAAGACAGGGGGGGCTCTACAATGAGCAGTTCTTC; cdr3_aa: CASSQGRQGGLYNEQFF
clone_size: -; d_call: -; j_call: TRBJ2-5; v_call: TRBV11-1; cdr3_nt: TGTGCCAGCAGCTTGAGTTCCCAAGAGACCCAGTACTTC; cdr3_aa: CASSLSSQETQYF
clone_size: -; d_call: TRBD2; j_call: TRBJ2-4; v_call: TRBV4-2; cdr3_nt: TGTGCCAGCAGCCAACGCGGGAGGCAGGACATTCAGTACTTC; cdr3_aa: CASSQRGRQDIQYF
clone_size: -; d_call: -; j_call: TRBJ1-1; v_call: TRBV5-1; cdr3_nt: TGCGCCAGCAGCGAGGCATCACGACCGAACACTGAAGCTTTCTTT; cdr3_aa: CASSEASRPNTEAFF
clone_size: -; d_call: TRBD1; j_call: TRBJ1-3; v_call: TRBV9; cdr3_nt: TGTGCCAGCAGCTCCCCCGCTGGACAGGGAGGTATATACACCATATATTTT; cdr3_aa: CASSSPAGQGGIYTIYF
clone_size: -; d_call: TRBD2; j_call: TRBJ2-7; v_call: TRBV13; cdr3_nt: TGTGCCAGCAGCTCCAAACTAGGACTAGCGGGCTCCTACGAGCAGTACTTC; cdr3_aa: CASSSKLGLAGSYEQYF